Each of the 18 T cell receptor beta chains below was sequenced from the same sample in a study of response to subunit inactivated influenza vaccine. TCRdb used MiXCR to reprocess the RT-PCR reads, holding one entry per CDR3 protein. Of 700,000 to 900,000 distinct CDR3 sequences in the sample, 21% were seen once. The sample in question was PBMCs from blood, obtained 4 to 6 days after vaccination. The receptors come from a man between 45 and 60 years old who received an inactivated influenza vaccine.

The chain is built from TRBV5-1 and TRBJ2-1; 8 nucleotides align to TRBD2. V was clipped by 5 bases and J by 3 bases; unmatched bases: 1. This CDR3 is 13 amino acids long. Germline-derived CDR1 and CDR2 are SGHRS and YFSETQ. The CDR3 nucleotides are TGCGCCAGCAGACTAGCGGACTACAATGAGCAGTTCTTC. Protein product: CASRLADYNEQFF.

This clonotype came up a few times. The genes are TRBV5-1 and TRBJ1-2; no clear D. Per the germline V gene, CDR1 is SGHRS and CDR2 is YFSETQ. The CDR3 has 16 amino acids. V shed 6 bases and J shed 6 bases, with 24 bases lying between them. The DNA of the CDR3 is TGCGCCAGCACCGATGGGAGGACGGGATATTCGGATGGCTACACCTTC. Amino acid sequence: CASTDGRTGYSDGYTF.

The chain combines TRBV19 with TRBJ2-1; no definite D call. This CDR3 is built from 13 residues. Trimming removed 3 bases at V and 1 base at J, with 4 bases between. Germline loops: CDR1 LNHDA, CDR2 SQIVND (reference sequence). CDR3: CASSIGSYNEQFF. CDR3 nucleotide sequence: TGTGCCAGTAGTATTGGGTCCTACAATGAGCAGTTCTTC.

The rearrangement joins TRBV12-3 or TRBV12-4 to TRBJ2-1; 9 bases fit TRBD2. J gave up 10 bases and V 6 bases, and 7 bases lay outside the gene matches. CDR3 length: 13 residues. CDR3 residues: CASSPGLAREQFF. Here the CDR3 DNA reads TGTGCCAGCAGCCCGGGACTAGCACGGGAGCAGTTCTTC.

Written as DNA, the CDR3 is TGTGCCAGCTCACCCGAGACAGGGCGATCACCCCTCCACTTT. This translates into CASSPETGRSPLHF. The chain is built from TRBV18 and TRBJ1-6; 7 nucleotides agree with TRBD1. The V and J ends lost 3 bases and 10 bases, in that order; junction bases with no gene match: 6. Per the germline V gene, CDR1 is KGHSH and CDR2 is LQKENI. This CDR3 contains 14 residues.

V is TRBV5-1 and J is TRBJ2-7; D is perhaps TRBD1 (5 bases). V dropped 4 bases and J dropped 2 bases, with 13 bases sitting between them. The CDR3 is 14 residues long. The germline V gene encodes CDR1 SGHRS and CDR2 YFSETQ. CDR3: CASSQLDRTYEQYF. CDR3 DNA sequence: TGCGCCAGCAGCCAACTCGACAGAACCTACGAGCAGTACTTC.

This clonotype was counted a few times. For the CDR3, the DNA is TGTGCCAGCAGTGACGCGAAGGGCCAGGGGGTATACAATGAGCAGTTCTTC. This codes for CASSDAKGQGVYNEQFF. The chain has TRBV25-1 and TRBJ2-1, with TRBD1 identical over 7 bases. The CDR3 has 17 amino acids. Germline CDR1 and CDR2: MGHDK and SYGVNS. Trimming at V came to 3 bases and at J to 4 bases, leaving 12 bases not matched to a gene.

A few counts support this clonotype. V is TRBV6-1 and J is TRBJ2-7; TRBD1 or TRBD2 may be the D gene (5 bases each). CDR3 size: 13 residues. Germline V gene data show CDR1 as MNHNS and CDR2 as SASEGT. Trimming took 7 bases from V and 2 from J, leaving 12 bases between them. CDR3 loop: CASIGTLAYEQYF. CDR3 in DNA: TGTGCCAGCATTGGGACGCTGGCCTACGAGCAGTACTTC.

This clonotype has at least ten counts. This rearrangement joins TRBV12-3 or TRBV12-4 to TRBJ1-2, with D possibly matching TRBD1 (6 bases). V shed 3 bases and J shed 4 bases, with 18 bases lying between them. The CDR3 sequence is 16 residues long. Here the CDR3 reads CASSFSPGGLIYGYTF. CDR3 sequence (DNA): TGTGCCAGCAGTTTTTCTCCCGGGGGGCTGATCTATGGCTACACCTTC.

The CDR3 protein is CASRSSGGRLETQYF. The CDR3 DNA reads as TGTGCCAGCAGGTCTAGCGGGGGAAGGCTAGAGACCCAGTACTTC. V is TRBV7-9 and J is TRBJ2-5, with 10 bases aligning to TRBD2. This CDR3 comprises 15 residues. In germline, CDR1 is SEHNR, CDR2 FQNEAQ (reference sequence). Losses at the gene ends were 6 bases for V and 4 bases for J; bases not matched to a gene: 8. Supplemented by reference TRBV7-9 and TRBJ2-5, the full variable domain reads DTGVSQNPRHKITKRGQNVTFRCDPISEHNRLYWYRQTLGQGPEFLTYFQNEAQLEKSRLLSDRFSAERPKGSFSTLEIQRTEQGDSAMYLCASRSSGGRLETQYFGPGTRLLVL.

This chain connects TRBV5-1 to TRBJ2-6; D uncertain. CDR1 is SGHRS and CDR2 is YFSETQ in the germline V gene. The CDR3 is 14 amino acids. V shed 4 bases and J shed 1 base, with 6 bases lying between them. CDR3 DNA sequence: TGCGCCAGCAGCGCGAGATCTGGGGCCAACGTCCTGACTTTC. Its protein is CASSARSGANVLTF.

The chain recombines TRBV12-3 or TRBV12-4 with TRBJ2-1; D unresolved. CDR3 length: 13 residues. V was clipped by 2 bases and J by 6 bases, with 8 bases between them. The CDR3 here is CASSLTGPNEQFF. CDR3 coding DNA: TGTGCCAGCAGTTTAACCGGGCCCAATGAGCAGTTCTTC.

The V and J genes are TRBV6-2 or TRBV6-3 and TRBJ2-7, with D possibly called TRBD1 or TRBD2 (5 bases each). This CDR3 comprises 13 residues. CDR1 MNHEY and CDR2 SVGEGT come from the germline V gene. Trimming pared 5 bases from V and 3 bases from J, leaving 11 bases between. CDR3 region: CASSRGRFYEQYF. In nucleotides, the CDR3 is TGTGCCAGCAGTCGGGGACGATTCTACGAGCAGTACTTC.

The sample holds a few counts of this clonotype. The chain links TRBV11-2 to TRBJ2-3, with TRBD2 identical over 14 bases. Germline V gives CDR1 SGHAT, CDR2 FQNNGV. This CDR3 is 17 amino acids long. Germline trimming cut 5 bases from V and 4 bases from J; bases unmatched to any gene: 8. The chain's CDR3 is CASSLHAGLAGADTQYF. CDR3 nucleotide sequence: TGTGCCAGCAGCCTACATGCGGGACTAGCGGGAGCAGATACGCAGTATTTT.

The chain employs TRBV7-2 and TRBJ2-2, with D perhaps TRBD2 (5 bases). The CDR3 contains 16 residues. The V end was cut by 1 base, the J end by 6 bases, with 15 bases between. CDR1 is SGHTA and CDR2 is FQGNSA in the germline V gene. CDR3 in amino acids: CASSLDRRAAAGELFF. The CDR3 DNA reads TGTGCCAGCAGCTTAGATCGACGAGCGGCCGCCGGGGAGCTGTTTTTT.

This clonotype has just a few counts. The chain uses TRBV7-2 and TRBJ2-7, with no clear D. CDR1 and CDR2 (germline): SGHTA, FQGNSA. V dropped 2 bases and J dropped 7 bases, with 12 bases sitting between them. The CDR3 loop spans 13 amino acids. CDR3 nucleotides: TGTGCCAGCAGCTTATTAACTCACAAAGAGCAGTACTTC. This encodes CASSLLTHKEQYF.

This clonotype has a handful of counts. This chain links TRBV20-1 with TRBJ2-7; TRBD2 matches 7 bases. V was pared by 2 bases and J by 3 bases, with 10 bases of the junction left unmatched. The CDR3 is 15 residues long. CDR1 and CDR2 from the germline V gene are DFQATT and SNEGSKA (reference sequence). CDR3 DNA: TGCAGTGCTAGACCCCTCCGGGGGGAAGTCTACGAGCAGTACTTC. Its translation: CSARPLRGEVYEQYF.

The table lists this clonotype with many counts. The CDR3 region has the DNA TGTGCCAGCAGTCCCCGTTACGAGTCCAAAGAGCAGTTCTTC. Protein sequence: CASSPRYESKEQFF. V is TRBV12-3 or TRBV12-4 and J is TRBJ2-1, with D unresolved. V shed 5 bases and J shed 10 bases, with 18 bases lying between them. The CDR3 consists of 14 residues.